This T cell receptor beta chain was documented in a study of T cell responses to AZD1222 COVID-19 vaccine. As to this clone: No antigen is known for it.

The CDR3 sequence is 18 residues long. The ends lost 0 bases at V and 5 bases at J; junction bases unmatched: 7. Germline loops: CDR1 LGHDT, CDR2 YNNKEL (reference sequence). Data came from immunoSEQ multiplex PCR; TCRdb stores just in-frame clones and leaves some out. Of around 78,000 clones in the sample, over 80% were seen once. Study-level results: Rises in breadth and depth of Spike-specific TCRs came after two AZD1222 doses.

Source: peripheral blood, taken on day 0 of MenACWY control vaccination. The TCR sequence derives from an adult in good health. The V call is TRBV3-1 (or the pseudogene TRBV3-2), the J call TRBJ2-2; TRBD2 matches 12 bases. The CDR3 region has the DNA TGTGCCAGCAGCCAAGATATGGTACTAGCGGGGGGTACCGGGGAGCTGTTTTTT. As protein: CASSQDMVLAGGTGELFF.